This T cell receptor beta chain was sequenced for a study of PD-1 blockade in classical Hodgkin lymphoma. Study-level results: The repertoire differences lack a defined cause, possibly disease activity or prior therapy. Before treatment, complete responders showed about the same diversity as newly diagnosed patients.

The time point is: cycle 4 day 1 (C4D1), after more than five weeks of nivolumab. Brentuximab vedotin exposure varied among the patients, all of whom had relapsed after autologous stem cell transplantation. CDR1 and CDR2 (germline): SNHLY, FYNNEI. CDR3 size: 13 residues. The V gene lost 11 bases and the J gene lost 7 bases, with 21 bases spanning the gap. About this clone: Its specificity is not known.

The data were produced by immunoSEQ multiplex PCR, yet TCRdb's version contains in-frame clones alone and is incomplete. The sample has 110,000 or so clones; more than 70% are singletons. This rearrangement joins TRBV2 to TRBJ2-7; possibly TRBD1 for D (6 bases). The sequences come from peripheral blood mononuclear cells (PBMCs), collected before the fourth cycle of nivolumab. The receptor's source is a human donor with classical Hodgkin lymphoma. In DNA form, the CDR3 reads TGTGCCGTCCCAGGGGCCTTTTTGGGGGAGCAGTACTTC. Its translation is CAVPGAFLGEQYF.